This T cell receptor beta chain is from a study of cytomegalovirus exposure and HLA in healthy donors. As to this clone: What it binds is unknown.

The study ran its PCR with 60 Vbeta and 13 Jbeta primers. The data were produced by immunoSEQ multiplex PCR, yet TCRdb's version contains in-frame clones alone and is incomplete. The sample shows some 85,000 clones, under 85% of them seen only once. V was pared by 6 bases and J by 5 bases, with 9 bases of the junction left unmatched. The CDR3 totals 14 residues. CDR1 WNHNN and CDR2 SYGVQD come from the germline V gene (reference sequence). Study observations and caveats: A later analysis appeared to link common viral pathogens to several of the most significant clusters. While the bulk of TCR sequences proved rare, some public TCRs turned up in many donors. A later analysis linked a missense variant in DCLRE1C to the trimming of TCR beta V and J genes. The productive fraction for most TCR beta V segments was about 90% or about 30% in an earlier analysis.

The sample was PBMCs. This sequence originates from a male donor in good health and CMV-seronegative. The chain links TRBV10-1 to TRBJ2-7, with TRBD2 matching 8 bases. The DNA for the CDR3 is TGCGCCAGCAGCGGGGGGGGCCGTCTAGACGAGCAGTACTTC. Amino acids: CASSGGGRLDEQYF.